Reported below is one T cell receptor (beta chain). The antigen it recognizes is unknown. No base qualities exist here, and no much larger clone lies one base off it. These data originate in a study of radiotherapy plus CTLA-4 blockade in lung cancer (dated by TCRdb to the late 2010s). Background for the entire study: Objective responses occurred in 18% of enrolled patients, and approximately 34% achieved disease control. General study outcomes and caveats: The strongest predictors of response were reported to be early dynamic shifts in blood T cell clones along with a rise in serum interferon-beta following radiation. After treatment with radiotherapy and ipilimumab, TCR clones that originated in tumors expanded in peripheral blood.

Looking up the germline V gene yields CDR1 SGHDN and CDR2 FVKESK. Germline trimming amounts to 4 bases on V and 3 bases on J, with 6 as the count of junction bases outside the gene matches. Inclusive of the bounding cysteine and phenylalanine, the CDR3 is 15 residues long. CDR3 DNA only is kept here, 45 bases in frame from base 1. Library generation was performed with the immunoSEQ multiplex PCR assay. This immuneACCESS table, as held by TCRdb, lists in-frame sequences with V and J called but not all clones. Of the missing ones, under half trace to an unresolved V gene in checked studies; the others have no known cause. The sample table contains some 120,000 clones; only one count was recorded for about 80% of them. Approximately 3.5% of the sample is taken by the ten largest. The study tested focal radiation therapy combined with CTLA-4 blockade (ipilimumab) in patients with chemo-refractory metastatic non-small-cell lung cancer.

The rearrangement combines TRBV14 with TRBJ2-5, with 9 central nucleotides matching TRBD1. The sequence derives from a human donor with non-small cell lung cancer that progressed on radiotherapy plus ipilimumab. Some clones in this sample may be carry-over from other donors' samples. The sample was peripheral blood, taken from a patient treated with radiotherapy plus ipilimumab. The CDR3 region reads CASSRTRDREETQYF. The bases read TGTGCCAGCAGCCGAACCCGGGACAGGGAAGAGACCCAGTACTTC.